This TCR beta chain was sequenced in a study of blood T cell repertoires in COVID-19. Study summary: From the United States, Italy and Spain came samples of acute and convalescent COVID-19. T cells, B-cell-depleted T cells, or PBMCs supplied cDNA or gDNA.

Under the authors' procedure: By means of reference gene primer amplification, nucleated cell counts were estimated. Profiled with immunoSEQ multiplex PCR; TCRdb holds only in-frame clones, not every one. For V, J and clone size, that table is used; D and trimming come from the DNA. The data show about 310,000 clones, around 87% seen once. The TCR sequence derives from a woman aged 45-65 years who had recovered from COVID-19. The specimen sequenced was peripheral blood.

CDR3 nucleotides: TGTGCCAGCGCCATTCTAGCGGCCGGGAGGGATACGCAGTATTTT. Its protein product is CASAILAAGRDTQYF. V usage is TRBV2 and J usage is TRBJ2-3, with 7 bases that match TRBD2. The CDR3 extends over 15 amino acids. V was clipped by 8 bases and J by 6 bases; unmatched bases: 14. Germline CDR1 SNHLY, CDR2 FYNNEI.